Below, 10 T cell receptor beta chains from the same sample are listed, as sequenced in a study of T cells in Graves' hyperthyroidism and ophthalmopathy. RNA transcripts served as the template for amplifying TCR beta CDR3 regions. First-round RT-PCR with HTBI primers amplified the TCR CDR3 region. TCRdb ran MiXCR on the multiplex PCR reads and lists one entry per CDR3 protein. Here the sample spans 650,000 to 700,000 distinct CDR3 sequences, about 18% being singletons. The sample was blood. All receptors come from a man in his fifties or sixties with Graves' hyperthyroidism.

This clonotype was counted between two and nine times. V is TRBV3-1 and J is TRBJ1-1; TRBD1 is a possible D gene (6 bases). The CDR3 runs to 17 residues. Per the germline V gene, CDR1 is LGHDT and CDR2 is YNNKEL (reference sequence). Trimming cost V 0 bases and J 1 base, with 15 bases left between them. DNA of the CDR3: TGTGCCAGCAGCCAAGACCCCCAGGGGAGACCGAACACTGAAGCTTTCTTT. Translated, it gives CASSQDPQGRPNTEAFF.

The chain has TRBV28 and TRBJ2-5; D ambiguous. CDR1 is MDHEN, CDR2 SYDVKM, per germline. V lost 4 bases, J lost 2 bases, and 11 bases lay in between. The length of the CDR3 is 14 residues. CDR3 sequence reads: CASSSGGTQETQYF. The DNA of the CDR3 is TGTGCCAGCAGTTCGGGCGGCACTCAAGAGACCCAGTACTTC.

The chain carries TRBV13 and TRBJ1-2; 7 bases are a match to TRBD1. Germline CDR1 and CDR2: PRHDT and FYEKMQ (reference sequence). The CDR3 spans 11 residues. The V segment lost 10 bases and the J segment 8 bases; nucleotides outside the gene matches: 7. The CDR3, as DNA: TGTGCCACGACAGGGAGACGCGGCTACACCTTC. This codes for CATTGRRGYTF.

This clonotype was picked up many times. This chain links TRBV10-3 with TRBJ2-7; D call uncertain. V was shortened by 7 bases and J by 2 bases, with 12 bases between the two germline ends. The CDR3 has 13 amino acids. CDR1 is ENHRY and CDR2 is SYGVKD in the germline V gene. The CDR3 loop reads CAINPAETYEQYF. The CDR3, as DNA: TGTGCCATCAACCCTGCCGAAACCTACGAGCAGTACTTC.

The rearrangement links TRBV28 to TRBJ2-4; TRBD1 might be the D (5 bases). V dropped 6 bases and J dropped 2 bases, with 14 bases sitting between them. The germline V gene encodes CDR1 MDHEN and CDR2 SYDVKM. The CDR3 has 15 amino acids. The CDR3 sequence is CASSHPTGSKNIQYF. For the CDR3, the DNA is TGTGCCAGCAGCCATCCTACAGGATCCAAAAACATTCAGTACTTC.

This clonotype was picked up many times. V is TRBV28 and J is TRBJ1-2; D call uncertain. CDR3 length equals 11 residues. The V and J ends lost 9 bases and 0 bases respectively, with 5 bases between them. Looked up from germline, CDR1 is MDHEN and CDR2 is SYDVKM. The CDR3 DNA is TGTGCCAGTAACTCTAACTATGGCTACACCTTC. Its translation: CASNSNYGYTF.

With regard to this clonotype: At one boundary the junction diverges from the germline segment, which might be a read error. This chain's CDR3 is CSAGGPSYEQCF. Here the CDR3 DNA reads TGCAGCGCGGGGGGACCCTCCTACGAGCAGTGCTTC. The V gene is TRBV29-1, the J gene TRBJ2-7, with 7 bases aligning to TRBD2. CDR1 and CDR2 from the germline V gene are SQVTM and ANQGSEA. The CDR3 consists of 12 residues.

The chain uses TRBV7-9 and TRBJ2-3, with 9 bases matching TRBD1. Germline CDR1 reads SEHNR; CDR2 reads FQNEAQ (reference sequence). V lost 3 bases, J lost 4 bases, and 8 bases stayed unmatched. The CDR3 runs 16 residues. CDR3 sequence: CASSFPTGGRADTQYF. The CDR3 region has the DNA TGTGCCAGCAGCTTCCCGACAGGGGGGAGGGCAGATACGCAGTATTTT. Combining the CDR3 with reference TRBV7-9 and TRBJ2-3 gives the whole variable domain DTGVSQNPRHKITKRGQNVTFRCDPISEHNRLYWYRQTLGQGPEFLTYFQNEAQLEKSRLLSDRFSAERPKGSFSTLEIQRTEQGDSAMYLCASSFPTGGRADTQYFGPGTRLTVL.

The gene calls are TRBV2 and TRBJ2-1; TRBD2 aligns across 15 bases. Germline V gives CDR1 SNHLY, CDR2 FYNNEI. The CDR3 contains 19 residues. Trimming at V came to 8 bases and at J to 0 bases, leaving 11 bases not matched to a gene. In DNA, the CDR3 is TGTGCCAGCTCACCTATAGGACTAGCGGGAGGGAGCTCCTACAATGAGCAGTTCTTC. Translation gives CASSPIGLAGGSSYNEQFF.

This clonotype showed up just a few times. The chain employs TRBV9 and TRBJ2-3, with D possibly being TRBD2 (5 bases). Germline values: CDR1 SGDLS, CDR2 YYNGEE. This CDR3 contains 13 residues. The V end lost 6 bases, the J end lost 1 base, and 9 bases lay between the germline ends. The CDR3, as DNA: TGTGCCAGCAACCTAGCAGGCACAGATACGCAGTATTTT. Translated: CASNLAGTDTQYF.